These 28 T cell receptor beta chains were all obtained from the same sample, sequenced in a study of T cell repertoires in cytomegalovirus infection. Using its own MiXCR run on the reads, TCRdb lists one record per CDR3 protein. The data show around 490,000 distinct CDR3 sequences, less than 30% seen once. The source material was PBMCs. These receptor sequences come from a human donor in good health (CMV status not recorded). Some clones in this sample may be carry-over from other donors' samples.

This clonotype was observed a single time. The chain uses TRBV30 and TRBJ1-2; D is unclear. Germline V CDR1 and CDR2: GTSNPN, SVGIG (reference sequence). V dropped 1 base and J dropped 7 bases, with 10 bases sitting between them. The CDR3 is 12 amino acids. CDR3 in DNA: TGTGCCTGGAGTGAGGGTTGGGGTGGCTACACCTTC. It encodes CAWSEGWGGYTF.

The chain links TRBV10-3 to TRBJ2-1; TRBD2 is a possible D gene (6 bases). CDR3 length: 13 amino acids. In germline, CDR1 is ENHRY, CDR2 SYGVKD. The V gene lost 2 bases and the J gene lost 10 bases, with 12 bases spanning the gap. The CDR3 nucleotides are TGTGCCATCAGTGAGAGGGCTGGGGGGGAGCAGTTCTTC. The encoded protein is CAISERAGGEQFF.

The V and J genes are TRBV6-2 or TRBV6-3 and TRBJ2-1, with 7 bases aligning to TRBD2. CDR3 length: 14 residues. J lost 9 bases, V lost 7 bases, and 12 bases had no gene match. From germline, CDR1 is MNHEY and CDR2 SVGEGT. CDR3 residues: CASNNWGGSGEQFF. DNA of the CDR3: TGTGCCAGCAACAACTGGGGCGGGAGCGGTGAGCAGTTCTTC.

Only a few counts were recorded for this clonotype. This chain connects TRBV19 to TRBJ1-2; D possibly corresponds to TRBD1 (5 bases). This CDR3 spans 14 amino acids. The V end lost 4 bases, the J end lost 3 bases, and 12 bases lay between the germline ends. Germline V lookup: CDR1 LNHDA, CDR2 SQIVND (reference sequence). This CDR3 is CASSKTLGDYGYTF. The CDR3 DNA follows: TGTGCCAGTAGTAAGACCTTAGGGGACTATGGCTACACCTTC.

The rearrangement uses TRBV5-4 and TRBJ2-7, with 8 bases identical to TRBD2. CDR3 length: 14 amino acids. Germline assignment: CDR1 SGHNT and CDR2 YYREEE (reference sequence). V shed 4 bases, J shed 4 bases, and the junction held 7 bases outside the gene matches. In nucleotides, the CDR3 is TGTGCCAGCAGCGGGGGGACTAGTCTTTACGAGCAGTACTTC. Its translation: CASSGGTSLYEQYF.

CDR3 nucleotides: TGTGCCAGCACGCTTGACCAGCGGGACACCGGGGAGCTGTTTTTT. This translates into CASTLDQRDTGELFF. This chain connects TRBV6-5 to TRBJ2-2; tentative D call: TRBD2 (6 bases). Germline CDR1 reads MNHEY; CDR2 reads SVGAGI. V dropped 7 bases and J dropped 3 bases, with 15 bases sitting between them. The length of the CDR3 is 15 residues.

This clonotype was recorded a few times. This chain uses TRBV3-1 with TRBJ1-2; D gene uncertain. Germline V lookup: CDR1 LGHDT, CDR2 YNNKEL (reference sequence). The CDR3 has 12 amino acids. Trimming removed 6 bases from V and 8 bases from J, with 13 bases in between. CDR3 in amino acids: CASRPQGSGYTF. The CDR3 nucleotides read TGTGCCAGCAGGCCACAAGGGAGCGGCTACACCTTC.

This clonotype was picked up a small number of times. The V and J genes are TRBV28 and TRBJ2-7; 12 bases match TRBD1. Unmatched junction bases numbered 5, after V lost 11 bases and J lost 3 bases. This CDR3 is 13 amino acids long. The V gene's germline CDR1 is MDHEN and CDR2 SYDVKM. CDR3 in amino acids: CAVRDRGLYEQYF. The CDR3, as DNA: TGTGCCGTCCGGGACAGGGGGCTCTACGAGCAGTACTTC.

The sample holds many counts of this clonotype. The V and J genes are TRBV7-2 and TRBJ1-1, with 11 bases that match TRBD1. Looked up from germline, CDR1 is SGHTA and CDR2 is FQGNSA. Trimming at V came to 4 bases and at J to 4 bases, leaving 17 bases not matched to a gene. The length of the CDR3 is 19 residues. This CDR3 reads CASSSNSGTGGRGGTEAFF. In DNA, the CDR3 is TGTGCCAGCAGCTCGAACTCCGGGACAGGGGGTAGGGGAGGCACTGAAGCTTTCTTT.

The rearrangement joins TRBV6-1 to TRBJ1-1; possible D gene TRBD1, 6 bases. Trimming cost V 5 bases and J 1 base, with 20 bases left between them. The CDR3 loop spans 17 amino acids. Germline V gene sequence: CDR1 MNHNS, CDR2 SASEGT. The CDR3 DNA follows: TGTGCCAGCAGTCACAACGGTTGGACAGTCCCGAACACTGAAGCTTTCTTT. Residues: CASSHNGWTVPNTEAFF.

This clonotype was observed many times. The chain has TRBV7-2 and TRBJ2-1, with TRBD2 identical over 7 bases. V lost 5 bases and J lost 0; bases outside the gene matches: 10. This CDR3 is built from 17 residues. Germline V lookup: CDR1 SGHTA, CDR2 FQGNSA. CDR3 sequence: CASSPFTSASSYNEQFF. The CDR3 DNA follows: TGTGCCAGCAGCCCCTTTACTAGCGCGAGCTCCTACAATGAGCAGTTCTTC.

The CDR3 region has the DNA TGTGCCAGCAGCCAAGTGACGGGAGGGCCGTACAATGAGCAGTTCTTC. It codes for CASSQVTGGPYNEQFF. This chain joins TRBV14 and TRBJ2-1, with 8 bases that match TRBD2. Trimming took 1 base from V and 4 from J; bases not matched to a gene: 6. The CDR3 length is 16 residues. The germline gives CDR1 SGHDN, CDR2 FVKESK.

In this sample, this clonotype turned up a few times. The chain links TRBV7-2 to TRBJ2-3; D unresolved. This CDR3 region has 13 residues. Germline V gene sequence: CDR1 SGHTA, CDR2 FQGNSA. V was clipped by 5 bases and J by 2 bases, with 8 bases between them. Written as DNA, the CDR3 is TGTGCCAGCAGCACTACCCCCACAGATACGCAGTATTTT. Translation: CASSTTPTDTQYF.

This chain joins TRBV2 and TRBJ1-5; TRBD1 matches 8 bases. The trim removed 6 bases at V and 0 bases at J, leaving 7 bases unmatched. The CDR3 loop spans 16 amino acids. Looked up from germline, CDR1 is SNHLY and CDR2 is FYNNEI. CDR3 bases: TGTGCCAGCAGGCCCCAGGGGGCAGGTAGCAATCAGCCCCAGCATTTT. This sequence encodes CASRPQGAGSNQPQHF.

This clonotype was counted between two and nine times. The V gene is TRBV28, the J gene TRBJ2-4; D possibly corresponds to TRBD1 (5 bases). Looked up from germline, CDR1 is MDHEN and CDR2 is SYDVKM. The CDR3 is 15 amino acids. Trimming pared 10 bases from V and 0 bases from J, leaving 16 bases between. CDR3 residues: CATRIMTEAKNIQYF. The CDR3 region has the DNA TGTGCCACCCGTATTATGACAGAAGCCAAAAACATTCAGTACTTC.

The sample holds a few counts of this clonotype. V and J are TRBV18 and TRBJ2-1; 14 bases align to TRBD2. The CDR3 contains 17 residues. The trim removed 3 bases at V and 7 bases at J, leaving 8 bases unmatched. Germline V CDR1 and CDR2: KGHSH, LQKENI. The chain's CDR3 is CASSPPPGTSGRNEQFF. CDR3 in DNA: TGTGCCAGCTCACCCCCACCCGGGACTAGCGGGAGAAATGAGCAGTTCTTC.

This clonotype has a handful of counts. The chain carries TRBV10-3 and TRBJ1-4; tentative D call: TRBD1 (5 bases). The germline gives CDR1 ENHRY, CDR2 SYGVKD. V was clipped by 5 bases and J by 8 bases, with 18 bases between them. The CDR3 is 15 amino acids. CDR3 DNA: TGTGCCATCAGTCACATCGGGGGGGGAAAAGAAAAACTGTTTTTT. Translating gives CAISHIGGGKEKLFF.

There are many counts of this clonotype. V gene TRBV7-2 combines with J gene TRBJ2-7; D is possibly TRBD2 (6 bases). Trimming cost V 3 bases and J 2 bases, with 11 bases left between them. Germline V gene sequence: CDR1 SGHTA, CDR2 FQGNSA. This CDR3 comprises 14 residues. For the CDR3, the DNA is TGTGCCAGCAGCTTGGGGACTGCGACCTACGAGCAGTACTTC. It yields the protein CASSLGTATYEQYF.

This clonotype has just a few counts. This rearrangement joins TRBV7-2 to TRBJ1-1, with 8 bases that match TRBD1. CDR3 length: 13 amino acids. Germline V gene data show CDR1 as SGHTA and CDR2 as FQGNSA. V dropped 2 bases and J dropped 7; count of bases not matched to a gene: 3. In DNA, the CDR3 is TGTGCCAGCAGCTTATACAGGGGGAATGAAGCTTTCTTT. Amino acids: CASSLYRGNEAFF.

This clonotype turned up a few times. The chain has TRBV7-2 and TRBJ2-7, with D tentatively TRBD2 (5 bases). The germline V and J ends were trimmed by 3 bases and 3 bases, with 15 bases remaining between them. This CDR3 is 15 amino acids long. The V gene's germline CDR1 is SGHTA and CDR2 FQGNSA. Here the CDR3 DNA reads TGTGCCAGCAGCTTCCGCCCGGAAGCGGTCTACGAGCAGTACGTC. It yields the protein CASSFRPEAVYEQYV.

The V call is TRBV7-2, the J call TRBJ2-7; 9 bases are a match to TRBD1. V shed 2 bases and J 3 bases; nucleotides not matched to a gene: 5. Germline assignment: CDR1 SGHTA and CDR2 FQGNSA. The CDR3 sequence is 15 residues long. The CDR3: CASSLHPGQGYEQYV. Written as DNA, the CDR3 is TGTGCCAGCAGCTTACACCCGGGACAGGGCTACGAGCAGTACGTC.

This chain joins TRBV6-2 or TRBV6-3 and TRBJ2-3; D is undetermined. V lost 2 bases and J 4 bases, leaving 13 bases between the germline ends. CDR3 length: 15 amino acids. The germline V gene has CDR1 MNHEY and CDR2 SVGEGT. The CDR3 DNA follows: TGTGCCAGCAGTTACAGTCTATCCGGAGCAGATACGCAGTATTTT. Translating it yields CASSYSLSGADTQYF.

CDR3 in DNA: TGTGCCAGCAGCTTAGATCGGGTCACAGATACGCAGTATTTT. As protein: CASSLDRVTDTQYF. The rearrangement joins TRBV11-2 to TRBJ2-3, with unresolved D. V lost 0 bases to trimming and J lost 2 bases, with 6 bases between them. CDR1 is SGHAT and CDR2 is FQNNGV in the germline V gene. The length of the CDR3 is 14 residues.

The CDR3 DNA reads TGTGCCAGCAGTTTGACTGGACAGGGTGGGAATGAGCAGTTCTTC. Protein product: CASSLTGQGGNEQFF. The genes are TRBV27 and TRBJ2-1; the match to TRBD1 covers 8 bases. CDR1 and CDR2 from the germline V gene are MNHEY and SMNVEV (reference sequence). Trimming cost V 3 bases and J 7 bases; bases outside gene matches: 8. The CDR3 spans 15 residues.

The rearrangement joins TRBV14 to TRBJ2-1; D is ambiguous. The germline gives CDR1 SGHDN, CDR2 FVKESK. V lost 2 bases and J lost 0, with 14 bases in between. The CDR3 is 17 residues long. CDR3 loop: CASSQYTNLDSYNEQFF. In nucleotides, the CDR3 is TGTGCCAGCAGCCAATATACTAATCTGGACTCCTACAATGAGCAGTTCTTC.

The J gene is TRBJ1-1, the V gene TRBV19; D is uncertain. The germline V gene encodes CDR1 LNHDA and CDR2 SQIVND (reference sequence). The CDR3 is 13 amino acids. V lost 5 bases to trimming and J lost 8 bases, with 15 bases between them. The CDR3 bases are TGTGCCAGTAGTGAGGCCGGAGGGAAGGAAGCTTTCTTT. Encoded protein: CASSEAGGKEAFF.

This rearrangement joins TRBV4-1 to TRBJ1-2, with TRBD1 as a possible D gene (5 bases). Trimming left V 6 bases short and J 4 bases short, with 18 bases between. The CDR3 contains 15 residues. The germline V gene has CDR1 MGHRA and CDR2 YSYEKL. The CDR3: CASRPVGGGSYGYTF. The CDR3 region has the DNA TGCGCCAGCAGACCGGTGGGGGGTGGAAGCTATGGCTACACCTTC.

The chain couples TRBV9 to TRBJ2-3, with 7 nucleotides matching TRBD2. V gave up 1 base and J gave up 7 bases; unmatched junction bases: 6. Looked up from germline, CDR1 is SGDLS and CDR2 is YYNGEE. The CDR3 spans 14 residues. Here the CDR3 reads CASSVQGGPHTQYF. DNA of the CDR3: TGTGCCAGCAGCGTACAGGGAGGGCCCCATACGCAGTATTTT.